The rows below give T cell receptor beta chains drawn from one sample of a study of T cell responses to AZD1222 COVID-19 vaccine. Repertoires were generated with immunoSEQ multiplex PCR, while TCRdb's copy carries only in-frame clones and drops some. Among under 30,000 clones, about nine tenths were seen once, and the ten largest hold 34%. Sequencing was performed on peripheral blood, taken 28 days after the second AZD1222 dose. The receptors shown here come from an adult who received the AZD1222 COVID-19 vaccine. The CDR3 runs from the conserved cysteine through the conserved F or W. The order of the fields is V gene, CDR3 protein.

V gene: TRBV2
CDR3 protein: CASSRRETEAFF

V gene: TRBV7-7
CDR3 protein: CASSQGEASTDTQYF

V gene: TRBV28
CDR3 protein: CASSSGQTYEQYF

V gene: TRBV6-5
CDR3 protein: CASSSRDRGYEQYF

V gene: TRBV21-1
CDR3 protein: CASSTQAGCYNEQFF

V gene: TRBV24-1
CDR3 protein: CATSDGGRSYGYTF

V gene: TRBV2
CDR3 protein: CASSETPNYGYTF

V gene: TRBV27
CDR3 protein: CASSLFGGEETQYF

V gene: TRBV18
CDR3 protein: CASSPEGRLKPQHF

V gene: TRBV28
CDR3 protein: CATSSGWASAFF

V gene: TRBV15
CDR3 protein: CATSRVGALEQYF

V gene: TRBV28
CDR3 protein: CASSFHRGNQPQHF

V gene: TRBV5-4
CDR3 protein: CASSLLSKGNSGNTIYF

V gene: TRBV20-1
CDR3 protein: CSASIDSGETQYF

V gene: TRBV27
CDR3 protein: CASSSLWRGSNQPQHF

V gene: TRBV28
CDR3 protein: CASSPRGRRYEQYF

V gene: TRBV5-5
CDR3 protein: CASSETDRGPYEQYF

V gene: TRBV29-1
CDR3 protein: CSVRVAGGINEQFF

V gene: TRBV9
CDR3 protein: CASSVALGYEQYF

V gene: TRBV19
CDR3 protein: CASSISAARETQYF

V gene: TRBV30
CDR3 protein: CAWSVRAAKNIQYF

V gene: TRBV7-9
CDR3 protein: CASSLVSGAGEQYF

V gene: TRBV6-5
CDR3 protein: CASTGEGYEQYF

V gene: TRBV18
CDR3 protein: CASSPPGLAEYEQYF

V gene: TRBV24-1
CDR3 protein: CATSATGIFGTDTQYF

V gene: TRBV5-1
CDR3 protein: CASSLASGTGLGETQYF

V gene: TRBV10-3
CDR3 protein: CAISANGGEQAEAFF

V gene: TRBV19
CDR3 protein: CASSMGSNQPQHF

V gene: TRBV10-3
CDR3 protein: CATRDSHSNQPQHF

V gene: TRBV4-3
CDR3 protein: CASSQSGDYGYTF

V gene: TRBV9
CDR3 protein: CASNPRASGSDEQFF

V gene: TRBV28
CDR3 protein: CATSDLKYGYTF

V gene: TRBV4-1
CDR3 protein: CASSQDTSGRYGELFF

V gene: TRBV5-1
CDR3 protein: CASSLEGRVNEQFF

V gene: TRBV5-4
CDR3 protein: CASRWDRDTGELFF

V gene: TRBV7-2
CDR3 protein: CASSFDRGPYEQYF

V gene: TRBV6-2/TRBV6-3
CDR3 protein: CASSYRGRGAKSNQPQHF

V gene: TRBV9
CDR3 protein: CASIGRWEIYNEQFF

V gene: TRBV3-1/TRBV3-2
CDR3 protein: CASSREPLAQGNTGELFF

V gene: TRBV10-2
CDR3 protein: CASSEQGAPGNTIYF

V gene: TRBV9
CDR3 protein: CASSVAYRADIQYF

V gene: TRBV9
CDR3 protein: CASSVSGGGYNEQFF

V gene: TRBV18
CDR3 protein: CASSLPGRLKEKLFF

V gene: TRBV6-5
CDR3 protein: CASSAWTNEKLFF

V gene: TRBV5-4
CDR3 protein: CASSFDSGSYEQFF

V gene: TRBV7-7
CDR3 protein: CASSLEVYNEQFF

V gene: TRBV14
CDR3 protein: CASSHEDQGGEQFF

V gene: TRBV19
CDR3 protein: CASSVTGGNQPQHF